Following are 15 T cell receptor beta chains from one sample sequenced in a study of OX40 agonist ivuxolimab in advanced cancers. Method: immunoSEQ multiplex PCR; TCRdb's copy keeps in-frame clones and lacks some. The sample has fewer than 75,000 clones, roughly 87% seen once. This material consisted of CD4+ or CD8+ T cells sorted from blood, taken in a trial of the OX40 agonist ivuxolimab. The receptors derive from an adult with an advanced solid tumor such as melanoma, head and neck, liver or kidney cancer.

The chain employs TRBV5-5 and TRBJ1-1; TRBD1 might be the D (6 bases). V lost 2 bases and J lost 11, with 16 bases in between. The CDR3 covers 13 residues. Looked up from germline, CDR1 is SGHKS and CDR2 is YYEKEE (reference sequence). The CDR3 DNA sequence: TGTGCCAGCAGCTTAGAGCTACAGGGTGCGGCTTTCTTT. This gives the protein CASSLELQGAAFF.

V is TRBV5-1 and J is TRBJ1-1; TRBD1 is a possible D gene (5 bases). Trimming took 0 bases from V and 3 from J, leaving 12 bases between them. The CDR3 runs to 15 residues. Germline assignment: CDR1 SGHRS and CDR2 YFSETQ. CDR3 sequence reads: CASSLAPRGDTEAFF. CDR3 nucleotides: TGCGCCAGCAGCTTGGCCCCGAGGGGTGACACTGAAGCTTTCTTT.

This rearrangement joins TRBV6-1 to TRBJ2-3; 10 nucleotides align to TRBD2. Germline lookup yields CDR1 MNHNS and CDR2 SASEGT. V trimming: 3 bases; J trimming: 4 bases; junction bases outside the gene matches: 13. CDR3 size: 18 residues. Here the CDR3 DNA reads TGTGCCAGCAGTGATGCACCACTAGCGGGGCGGGTCCCAGATACGCAGTATTTT. Residues: CASSDAPLAGRVPDTQYF.

This chain joins TRBV5-6 and TRBJ2-2, with TRBD1 matching over 7 bases. The CDR3 sequence is 13 residues long. V lost 9 bases to trimming and J lost 0 bases; unmatched junction nucleotides: 2. The V gene's germline CDR1 is SGHDT and CDR2 YYEEEE. CDR3 nucleotides: TGTGCCACCGGGACAGCGAACACCGGGGAGCTGTTTTTT. Translated: CATGTANTGELFF.

This chain links TRBV18 with TRBJ2-2; no clear D. The length of the CDR3 is 14 residues. The germline gives CDR1 KGHSH, CDR2 LQKENI. V was shortened by 0 bases and J by 5 bases, with 7 bases between the two germline ends. The CDR3 is CASSPPARTGELFF. The CDR3 DNA is TGTGCCAGCTCACCACCTGCTAGGACCGGGGAGCTGTTTTTT. Full variable domain (remainder filled in from reference TRBV18 and TRBJ2-2): NAGVMQNPRHLVRRRGQEARLRCSPMKGHSHVYWYRQLPEEGLKFMVYLQKENIIDESGMPKERFSAEFPKEGPSILRIQQVVRGDSAAYFCASSPPARTGELFFGEGSRLTVL.

This clone was counted a few times. The rearrangement links TRBV19 to TRBJ1-1; D unresolved. V was cut by 3 bases and J by 4 bases, with 12 bases left in between. This CDR3 comprises 14 residues. Germline assignment: CDR1 LNHDA and CDR2 SQIVND (reference sequence). The CDR3 sequence is CASSMTGRGTEAFF. CDR3 bases: TGTGCCAGTAGTATGACGGGTCGCGGCACTGAAGCTTTCTTT.

J is TRBJ2-1 and V is TRBV10-3; 7 nucleotides match TRBD2. The CDR3 sequence is 14 residues long. The V and J ends lost 2 bases and 4 bases, in that order; junction bases with no gene match: 2. CDR1 ENHRY and CDR2 SYGVKD come from the germline V gene. This CDR3 reads CAISEAGEYNEQFF. CDR3 in DNA: TGTGCCATCAGTGAGGCGGGAGAATACAATGAGCAGTTCTTC.

The chain is built from TRBV11-2 and TRBJ2-2, with a possible D match to TRBD2 (6 bases). V was cut by 6 bases and J by 7 bases, with 18 bases left in between. Germline loops: CDR1 SGHAT, CDR2 FQNNGV. This CDR3 is 15 amino acids long. The CDR3 bases are TGTGCCAGCAGTCGGGCCGGGGGTTCGGACGGGGAGCTGTTTTTT. It encodes CASSRAGGSDGELFF.

The genes are TRBV7-2 and TRBJ2-3; D not certain. The CDR3 extends over 14 amino acids. V lost 5 bases to trimming and J lost 7 bases, with 16 bases between them. Germline V lookup: CDR1 SGHTA, CDR2 FQGNSA. The CDR3 DNA sequence: TGTGCCAGCAGCGATACTGGGCCCACCAATACGCAGTATTTT. Its protein is CASSDTGPTNTQYF.

This clone was seen a few times. The chain employs TRBV10-1 and TRBJ1-1, with a tentative D call TRBD1 (6 bases). Trimming stripped 3 bases from V and 11 bases from J, with 13 bases between. Germline V gene lookup returns CDR1 WNHNN and CDR2 SYGVQD (reference sequence). The CDR3 runs 12 residues. This CDR3 is CASSDPTGWAFF. CDR3 in DNA: TGCGCCAGCAGTGATCCGACAGGCTGGGCTTTCTTT.

This clone was counted once. This chain links TRBV6-1 with TRBJ1-3; 7 bases agree with TRBD1. J gave up 4 bases and V 5 bases, and 5 bases lay outside the gene matches. This CDR3 has 14 residues. The V gene's germline CDR1 is MNHNS and CDR2 SASEGT. The CDR3: CASSKGTAGNTIYF. The CDR3, as DNA: TGTGCCAGCAGTAAAGGGACAGCCGGAAACACCATATATTTT.

V is TRBV6-5 and J is TRBJ2-3; no firm D call. Germline lookup yields CDR1 MNHEY and CDR2 SVGAGI. Trimming removed 2 bases from V and 0 bases from J, with 9 bases in between. The length of the CDR3 is 15 residues. The DNA of the CDR3 is TGTGCCAGCAGTTACAGGAGTTCTAGCACAGATACGCAGTATTTT. This gives the protein CASSYRSSSTDTQYF.

This chain uses TRBV27 with TRBJ1-1; no clear D gene. Trimming removed 6 bases from V and 7 bases from J, with 18 bases in between. There are 14 residues in the CDR3. Germline V lookup: CDR1 MNHEY, CDR2 SMNVEV (reference sequence). CDR3 bases: TGTGCCAGCAGCCGCGTTTTGGTAGCAGGTGAAGCTTTCTTT. As protein: CASSRVLVAGEAFF.

The J gene is TRBJ2-7, the V gene TRBV6-5, with D tentatively TRBD1 (6 bases). There are 13 residues in the CDR3. The V gene's germline CDR1 is MNHEY and CDR2 SVGAGI. The germline V and J ends were trimmed by 6 bases and 4 bases, with 13 bases remaining between them. CDR3 nucleotides: TGTGCCAGCAGGAGGGACAAGGAATACGAGCAGTACTTC. This encodes CASRRDKEYEQYF.

This chain connects TRBV15 to TRBJ2-2; D possibly corresponds to TRBD1 (5 bases). V lost 0 bases and J lost 3, with 17 bases in between. Germline CDR1 and CDR2: LNHNV and YYDKDF (reference sequence). The CDR3 extends over 18 amino acids. This chain's CDR3 is CATSRDQGEAEDTGELFF. The CDR3 DNA is TGTGCCACCAGCAGAGATCAGGGTGAGGCCGAGGACACCGGGGAGCTGTTTTTT. Full variable domain (remainder filled in from reference TRBV15 and TRBJ2-2): DAMVIQNPRYQVTQFGKPVTLSCSQTLNHNVMYWYQQKSSQAPKLLFHYYDKDFNNEADTPDNFQSRRPNTSFCFLDIRSPGLGDTAMYLCATSRDQGEAEDTGELFFGEGSRLTVL.